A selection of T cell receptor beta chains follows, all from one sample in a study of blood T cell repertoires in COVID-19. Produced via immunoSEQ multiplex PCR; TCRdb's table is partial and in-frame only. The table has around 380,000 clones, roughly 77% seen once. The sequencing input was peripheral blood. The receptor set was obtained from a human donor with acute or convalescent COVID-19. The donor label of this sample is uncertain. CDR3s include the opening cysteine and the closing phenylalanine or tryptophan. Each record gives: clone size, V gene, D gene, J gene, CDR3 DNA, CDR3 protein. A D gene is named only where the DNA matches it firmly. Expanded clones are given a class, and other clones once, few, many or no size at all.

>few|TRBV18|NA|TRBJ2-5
TGTGCCAGCTCACCGCTCCGGGACAGTTCCTGGGGGGCCCAAGAGACCCAGTACTTC
CASSPLRDSSWGAQETQYF
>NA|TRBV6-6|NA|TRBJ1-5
TGTGCCAGCAGCAGTACCTCGGGAGATATTAATCAGCCCCAGCATTTT
CASSSTSGDINQPQHF
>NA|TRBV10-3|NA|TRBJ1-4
TGTGCCATCAGTGCTGGACAAACTAATGAAAAACTGTTTTTT
CAISAGQTNEKLFF
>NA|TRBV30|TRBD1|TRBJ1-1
TGTGCCTGGAGTGAACAACAGGGGGCTGAAGCTTTCTTT
CAWSEQQGAEAFF
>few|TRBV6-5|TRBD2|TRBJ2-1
TGTGCCAGCTACGCCGGGACTAGCGGGCGCAATGAGCAGTTCTTC
CASYAGTSGRNEQFF
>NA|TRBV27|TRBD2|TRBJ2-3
TGTGCCAGCAGTTCCGGGACTAGCGGCACAGATACGCAGTATTTT
CASSSGTSGTDTQYF
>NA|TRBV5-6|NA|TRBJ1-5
TGTGCCAGCAGCTTGTCCCGGAATCAGCCCCAGCATTTT
CASSLSRNQPQHF
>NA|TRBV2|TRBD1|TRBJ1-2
TGTGCCAGCAGTGTACAGGGGAACTATGGCTACACCTTC
CASSVQGNYGYTF
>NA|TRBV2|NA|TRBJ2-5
TGTGCCAGCAGTGAGTCAGGGAGGTGGACCCAGTACTTC
CASSESGRWTQYF
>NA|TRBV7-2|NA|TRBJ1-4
TGTGCCAGTGCATCGGTGTATAATGAAAAACTGTTTTTT
CASASVYNEKLFF
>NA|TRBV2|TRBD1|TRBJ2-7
TGTGCCAGCACCAGGACAGGGGAAGAGCAGTACTTC
CASTRTGEEQYF
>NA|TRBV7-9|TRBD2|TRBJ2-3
TGTGCCAGCAGCCAGGGGGTAGCGGGAGCCAAAATAGATACGCAGTATTTT
CASSQGVAGAKIDTQYF
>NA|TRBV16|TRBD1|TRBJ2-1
TGTGCCAGCAGCCGGGACAGAAAGACATCCTACAATGAGCAGTTCTTC
CASSRDRKTSYNEQFF
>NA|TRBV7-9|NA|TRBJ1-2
TGTGCCAGCAGCCGCCCGGGGGCTAACTATGGCTACACCTTC
CASSRPGANYGYTF
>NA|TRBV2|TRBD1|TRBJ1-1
TGTGCCAGCAGGGTGGACAGGGGGCTGGGTGAAGCTTTCTTT
CASRVDRGLGEAFF
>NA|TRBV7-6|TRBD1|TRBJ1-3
TGTGCCAGCAGCTTAGAACAGGGGGCTGGAAACACCATATATTTT
CASSLEQGAGNTIYF
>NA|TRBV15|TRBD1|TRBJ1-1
TGTGCCACCAGCCGTGACAGGGGAGGCACTGAAGCTTTCTTT
CATSRDRGGTEAFF
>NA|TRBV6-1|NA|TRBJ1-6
TGTGCCAGCAGTGATATTATCGGTTCACCCCTCCACTTT
CASSDIIGSPLHF
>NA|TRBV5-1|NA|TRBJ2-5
TGCGCCAGCAGCTTGGGTGATAGCTTGTACCAAGAGACCCAGTACTTC
CASSLGDSLYQETQYF
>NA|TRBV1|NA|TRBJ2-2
TGCACCAGCAGCCAAGGTCCCTTCAGCGGGAGGTGGGACGGGGAGCTGTTTTTT
CTSSQGPFSGRWDGELFF
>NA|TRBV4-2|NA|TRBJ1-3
TGTGCCAGCAGCCAAGATTTGGCACGGAGCTCTGGAAACACCATATATTTT
CASSQDLARSSGNTIYF
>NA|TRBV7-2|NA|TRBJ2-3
TGTGCCAGCAGCTGGGACTTCGGAGATACGCAGTATTTT
CASSWDFGDTQYF
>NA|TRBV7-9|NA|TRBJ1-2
TGTGCCAGCAGCTTAGATCGGGGGACTCACTATGGCTACACCTTC
CASSLDRGTHYGYTF
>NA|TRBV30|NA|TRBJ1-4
TGTGCCTGGAGTGTACGGGTATCGGCAGTGGGTGAAAAACTGTTTTTT
CAWSVRVSAVGEKLFF
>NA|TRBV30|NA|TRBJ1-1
TGTGCCTCCACAGGGTGGTCGAACACTGAAGCTTTCTTT
CASTGWSNTEAFF
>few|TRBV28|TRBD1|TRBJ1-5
TGTGCCAGCAGTGAGACAGGGACCTCCAATCAGCCCCAGCATTTT
CASSETGTSNQPQHF
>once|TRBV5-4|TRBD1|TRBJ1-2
TGTGCCAGCAGGTCCGGCCCCGGGACAGCCAACTCTGATGGCTACACCTTC
CASRSGPGTANSDGYTF
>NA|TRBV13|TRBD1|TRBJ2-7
TGTGCCAGCAGCAGGGGACAGATACCCGAGCAGTACTTC
CASSRGQIPEQYF
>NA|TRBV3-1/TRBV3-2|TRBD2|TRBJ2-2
TGTGCCAGCAGCCAAGGGGTCGGGAGGGTAAACACCGGGGAGCTGTTTTTT
CASSQGVGRVNTGELFF
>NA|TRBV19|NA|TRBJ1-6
TGTGCCAGTAGGTCGGACAAGAGCTCCTATAATTCACCCCTCCACTTT
CASRSDKSSYNSPLHF
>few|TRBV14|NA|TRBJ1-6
TGTGCCAGCAGCCAATTCGGACAGACTAATTCACCCCTCCACTTT
CASSQFGQTNSPLHF
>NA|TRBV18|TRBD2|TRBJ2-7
TGTGCCAGCTCACCAGACCTAGCGGGCGGCGAGCAGTACTTC
CASSPDLAGGEQYF
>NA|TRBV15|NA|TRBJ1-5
TGTGCCACCAGCATAGGGGAATGGGGTCAGCCCCAGCATTTT
CATSIGEWGQPQHF
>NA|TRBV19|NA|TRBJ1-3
TGTGCCAGTAGTCACGGGACACAATTAGTCTCTGGAAACACCATATATTTT
CASSHGTQLVSGNTIYF
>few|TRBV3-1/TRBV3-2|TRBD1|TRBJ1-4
TGTGCCAGCAGCCTACGACAGGGCCATAGGGAAAAACTGTTTTTT
CASSLRQGHREKLFF
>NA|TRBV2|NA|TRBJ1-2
TGTGCCAGCAGTGAAGTTGGAGGGTACGGCGGCTACACCTTC
CASSEVGGYGGYTF
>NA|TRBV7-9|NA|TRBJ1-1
TGTGCCAGCAGCTCGCAGGGAGGAAAAGCTTTCTTT
CASSSQGGKAFF
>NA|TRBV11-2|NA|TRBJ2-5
TGTGCCAGCAGCTTAATTGGAGGAGTGGGAGTAGAGACCCAGTACTTC
CASSLIGGVGVETQYF
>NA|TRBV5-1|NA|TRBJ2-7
TGCGCCAGCAGCTTGCGCAGGGCGGAATCCTACGAGCAGTACTTC
CASSLRRAESYEQYF
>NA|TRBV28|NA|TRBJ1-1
TGTGCCAGCAGTTTATACAAAATGAACACTGAAGCTTTCTTT
CASSLYKMNTEAFF
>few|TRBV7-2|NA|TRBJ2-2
TGTGCCAGCAGCTTTGGGACTTCCACCGGGGAGCTGTTTTTT
CASSFGTSTGELFF
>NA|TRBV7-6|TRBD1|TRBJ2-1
TGTGCCAGCAGCTTAGTGTCGGGACAGTTGGGCAATGAGCAGTTCTTC
CASSLVSGQLGNEQFF
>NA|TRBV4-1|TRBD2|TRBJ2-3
TGCGCCAGCAGCCAAGCTAGCGGGGGGGGCACAGATACGCAGTATTTT
CASSQASGGGTDTQYF
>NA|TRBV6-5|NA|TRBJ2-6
TGTGCCAGCAGACCCGGACAAACTGGGGCCAACGTCCTGACTTTC
CASRPGQTGANVLTF
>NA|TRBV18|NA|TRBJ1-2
TGTGCCAGCTCACCAACAGGGTCTAGCTATGGCTACACCTTC
CASSPTGSSYGYTF
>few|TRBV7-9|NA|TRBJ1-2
TGTGCCAGCAGCACGGGATGGGGGCGATCAGGCTATGGCTACACCTTC
CASSTGWGRSGYGYTF